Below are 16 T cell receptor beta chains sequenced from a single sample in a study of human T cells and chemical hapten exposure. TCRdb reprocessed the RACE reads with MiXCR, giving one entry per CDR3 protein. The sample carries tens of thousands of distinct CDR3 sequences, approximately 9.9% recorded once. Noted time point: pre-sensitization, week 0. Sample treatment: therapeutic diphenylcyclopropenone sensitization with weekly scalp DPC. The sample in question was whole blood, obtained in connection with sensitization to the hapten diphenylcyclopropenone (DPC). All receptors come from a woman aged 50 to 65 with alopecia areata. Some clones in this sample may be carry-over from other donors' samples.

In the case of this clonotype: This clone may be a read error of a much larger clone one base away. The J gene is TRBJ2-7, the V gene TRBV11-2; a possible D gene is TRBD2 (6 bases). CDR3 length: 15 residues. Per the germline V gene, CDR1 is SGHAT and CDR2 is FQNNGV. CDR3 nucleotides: TGTACCAGCAGCTTAGAGAGGACTAAAGCCTACGAGCAGTACTTC. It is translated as CTSSLERTKAYEQYF.

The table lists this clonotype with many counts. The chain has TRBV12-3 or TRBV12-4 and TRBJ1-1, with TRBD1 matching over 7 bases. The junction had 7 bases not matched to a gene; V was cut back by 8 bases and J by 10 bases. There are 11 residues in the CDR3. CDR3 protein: CASQQGYGAFF. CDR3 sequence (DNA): TGTGCCAGCCAACAGGGGTACGGAGCTTTCTTT.

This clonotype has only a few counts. The CDR3 protein is CASSLRTGRLTEAFF. CDR3 DNA sequence: TGTGCCAGCAGCCTTCGGACAGGGAGGCTCACTGAAGCTTTCTTT. The chain has TRBV3-1 and TRBJ1-1; the match to TRBD1 covers 8 bases. The CDR3 sequence is 15 residues long. The V segment lost 4 bases and the J segment 4 bases; nucleotides outside the gene matches: 8. CDR1 is LGHDT and CDR2 is YNNKEL in the germline V gene (reference sequence).

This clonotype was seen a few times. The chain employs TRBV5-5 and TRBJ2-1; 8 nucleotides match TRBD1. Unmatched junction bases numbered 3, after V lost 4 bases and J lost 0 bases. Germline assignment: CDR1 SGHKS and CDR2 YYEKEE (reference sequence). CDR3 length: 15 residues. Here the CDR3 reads CASSPDRVSYNEQFF. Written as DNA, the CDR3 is TGTGCCAGCAGCCCGGACAGGGTCTCCTACAATGAGCAGTTCTTC.

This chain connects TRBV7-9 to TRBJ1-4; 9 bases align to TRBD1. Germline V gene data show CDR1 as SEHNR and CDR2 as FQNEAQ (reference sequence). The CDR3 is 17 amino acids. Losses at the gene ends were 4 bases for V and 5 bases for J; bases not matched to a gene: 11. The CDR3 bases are TGTGCCAGCAGCTCCCCATTCTGGACAGGGGAAAATGAAAAACTGTTTTTT. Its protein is CASSSPFWTGENEKLFF.

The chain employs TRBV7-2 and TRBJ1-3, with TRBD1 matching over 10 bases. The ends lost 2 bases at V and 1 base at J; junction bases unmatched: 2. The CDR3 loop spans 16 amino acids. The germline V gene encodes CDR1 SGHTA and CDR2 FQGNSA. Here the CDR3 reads CASSLWGQGSGNTIYF. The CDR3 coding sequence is TGTGCCAGCAGCTTATGGGGACAGGGGTCTGGAAACACCATATATTTT.

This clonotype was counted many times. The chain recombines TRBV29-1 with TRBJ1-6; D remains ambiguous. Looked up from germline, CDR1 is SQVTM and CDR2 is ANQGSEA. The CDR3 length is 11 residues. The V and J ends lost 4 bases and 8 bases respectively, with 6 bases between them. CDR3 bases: TGCAGCGTTGGGGAAGATTCACCCCTCCACTTT. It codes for CSVGEDSPLHF.

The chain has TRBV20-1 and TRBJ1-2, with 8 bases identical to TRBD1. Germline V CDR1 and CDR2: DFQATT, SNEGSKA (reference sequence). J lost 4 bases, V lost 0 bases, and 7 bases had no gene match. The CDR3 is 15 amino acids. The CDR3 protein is CSARDPGQGIYGYTF. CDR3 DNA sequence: TGCAGTGCTAGAGATCCCGGACAGGGAATCTATGGCTACACCTTC.

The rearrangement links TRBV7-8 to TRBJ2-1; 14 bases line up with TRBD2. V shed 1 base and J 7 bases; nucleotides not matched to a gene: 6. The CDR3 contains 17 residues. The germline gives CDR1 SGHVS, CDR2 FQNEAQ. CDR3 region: CASSLDGGTSGRNEQFF. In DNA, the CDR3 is TGTGCCAGCAGCTTAGATGGAGGGACTAGCGGGAGAAATGAGCAGTTCTTC.

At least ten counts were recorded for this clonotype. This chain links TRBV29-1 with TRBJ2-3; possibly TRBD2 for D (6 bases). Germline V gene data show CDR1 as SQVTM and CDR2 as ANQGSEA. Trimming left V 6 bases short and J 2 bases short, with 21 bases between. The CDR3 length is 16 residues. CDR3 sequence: CSVLFGGRRYTDTQYF. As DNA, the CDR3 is TGCAGCGTCCTTTTCGGAGGGAGGCGGTACACAGATACGCAGTATTTT.

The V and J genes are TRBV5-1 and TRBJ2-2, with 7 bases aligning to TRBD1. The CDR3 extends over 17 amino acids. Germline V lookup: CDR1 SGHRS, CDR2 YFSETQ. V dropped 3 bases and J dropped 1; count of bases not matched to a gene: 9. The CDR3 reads CASSYEAGTVNTGELFF. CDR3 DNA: TGCGCCAGCAGCTACGAGGCCGGGACAGTGAACACCGGGGAGCTGTTTTTT.

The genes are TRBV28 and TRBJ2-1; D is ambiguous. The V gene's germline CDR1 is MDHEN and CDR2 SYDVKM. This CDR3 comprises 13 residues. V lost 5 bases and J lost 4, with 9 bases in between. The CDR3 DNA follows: TGTGCCAGCAGTCCCCTGGCTTACAATGAGCAGTTCTTC. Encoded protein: CASSPLAYNEQFF.

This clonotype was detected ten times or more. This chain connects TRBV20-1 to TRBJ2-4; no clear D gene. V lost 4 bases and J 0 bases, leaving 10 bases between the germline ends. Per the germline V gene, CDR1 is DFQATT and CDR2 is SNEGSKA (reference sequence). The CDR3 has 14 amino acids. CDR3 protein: CSAIPSIAKNIQYF. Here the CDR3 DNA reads TGCAGTGCTATCCCCAGCATAGCCAAAAACATTCAGTACTTC.

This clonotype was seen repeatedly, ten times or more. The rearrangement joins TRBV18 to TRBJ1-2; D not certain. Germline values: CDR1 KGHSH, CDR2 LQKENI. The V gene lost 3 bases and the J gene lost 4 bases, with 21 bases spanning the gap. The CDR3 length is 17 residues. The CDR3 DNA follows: TGTGCCAGCTCACCCTCAGGAGGGAACTCTCCCCCCTATGGCTACACCTTC. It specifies CASSPSGGNSPPYGYTF.

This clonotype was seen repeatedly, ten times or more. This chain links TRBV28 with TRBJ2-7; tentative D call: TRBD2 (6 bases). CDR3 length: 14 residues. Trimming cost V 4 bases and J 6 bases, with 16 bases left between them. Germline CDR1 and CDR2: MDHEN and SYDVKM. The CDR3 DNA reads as TGTGCCAGCAGTTATCCAAACCGGGACTTCGAGCAGTACTTC. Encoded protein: CASSYPNRDFEQYF.

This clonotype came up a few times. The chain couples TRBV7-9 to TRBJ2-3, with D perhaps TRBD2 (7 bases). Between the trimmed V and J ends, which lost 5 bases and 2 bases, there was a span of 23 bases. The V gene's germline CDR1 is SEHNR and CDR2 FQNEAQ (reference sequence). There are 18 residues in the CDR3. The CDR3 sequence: CASSQPARGDKVTDTQYF. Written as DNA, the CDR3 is TGTGCCAGCAGCCAACCCGCTCGGGGGGACAAAGTCACAGATACGCAGTATTTT.